This TCR beta chain stems from a study of cytomegalovirus exposure and HLA in healthy donors. The study's findings and limits: Later analysis identified a missense DCLRE1C variant that was linked to TCR beta V- and J-gene trimming.

This clone appeared a single time. Its cognate antigen is unknown. The study ran its PCR with 60 Vbeta and 13 Jbeta primers. Profiled with immunoSEQ multiplex PCR; TCRdb holds only in-frame clones, not every one. This table has more than 110,000 clones, less than 85% appearing once. This TCR was sampled from a woman aged 50 to 60 in good health and CMV-seropositive. The specimen was PBMCs.

The CDR3 nucleotides read TGTGCCAGCAGCGTAGCTGAGGCGGGTCCCCCTTGGGGCTACACCTTC. Translation: CASSVAEAGPPWGYTF. The chain employs TRBV9 and TRBJ1-2; D call uncertain. Deletions cut 0 bases from V and 8 bases from J, with 20 bases between. The CDR3 covers 16 residues. Germline V gene lookup returns CDR1 SGDLS and CDR2 YYNGEE.